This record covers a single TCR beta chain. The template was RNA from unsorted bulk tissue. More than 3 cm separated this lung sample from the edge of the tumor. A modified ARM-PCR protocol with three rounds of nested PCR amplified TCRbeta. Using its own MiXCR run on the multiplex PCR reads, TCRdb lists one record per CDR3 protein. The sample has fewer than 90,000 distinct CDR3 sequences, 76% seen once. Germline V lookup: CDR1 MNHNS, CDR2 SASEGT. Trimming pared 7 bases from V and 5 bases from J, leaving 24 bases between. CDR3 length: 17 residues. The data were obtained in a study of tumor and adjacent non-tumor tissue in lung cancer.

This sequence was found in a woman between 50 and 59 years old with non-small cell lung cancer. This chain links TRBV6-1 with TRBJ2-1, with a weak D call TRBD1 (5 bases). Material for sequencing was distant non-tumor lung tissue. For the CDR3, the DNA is TGTGCCAGCATACATGTTACAGGCCATCAACTCGACAATGAGCAGTTCTTC. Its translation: CASIHVTGHQLDNEQFF.